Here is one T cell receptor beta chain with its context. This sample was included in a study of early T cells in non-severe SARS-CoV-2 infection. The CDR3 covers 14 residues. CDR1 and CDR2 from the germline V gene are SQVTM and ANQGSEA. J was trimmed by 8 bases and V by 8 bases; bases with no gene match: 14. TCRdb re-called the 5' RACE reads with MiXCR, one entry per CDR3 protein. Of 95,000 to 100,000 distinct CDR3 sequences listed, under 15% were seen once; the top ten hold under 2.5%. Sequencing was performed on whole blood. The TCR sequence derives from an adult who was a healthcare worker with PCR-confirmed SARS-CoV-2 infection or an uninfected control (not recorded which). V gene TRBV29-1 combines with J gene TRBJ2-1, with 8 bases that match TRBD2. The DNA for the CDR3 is TGCAGCTCCCTCGTAGCCAGCGGGGGTTATGAGCAGTTCTTC. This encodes CSSLVASGGYEQFF.